A single sample is the source of the 8 T cell receptor beta chains below, sequenced in a study of blood T cell repertoires in COVID-19. Clones were sequenced by immunoSEQ multiplex PCR, and TCRdb holds only the in-frame ones, with some missing. The repertoire holds under 35,000 clones, with around 90% as singletons. Input material: peripheral blood. These receptors came from a human donor in a cohort sampled during active COVID-19.

This rearrangement joins TRBV5-1 to TRBJ1-4; D gene ambiguous. This CDR3 has 15 residues. Trimming cost V 4 bases and J 6 bases, with 16 bases left between them. CDR1 SGHRS and CDR2 YFSETQ come from the germline V gene. CDR3 in amino acids: CASSPLTGVDEKLFF. The CDR3 bases are TGCGCCAGCAGCCCTCTCACGGGTGTGGATGAAAAACTGTTTTTT.

The chain carries TRBV6-2 or TRBV6-3 and TRBJ2-5; perhaps TRBD1 as D (6 bases). The V end was cut by 7 bases, the J end by 3 bases, with 12 bases between. The CDR3 extends over 13 amino acids. Germline CDR1 and CDR2: MNHEY and SVGEGT. CDR3 sequence reads: CASIPRQEETQYF. CDR3 in DNA: TGTGCCAGCATCCCTCGACAGGAAGAGACCCAGTACTTC.

The chain couples TRBV28 to TRBJ2-7; 9 bases line up with TRBD1. Trimming at V came to 6 bases and at J to 7 bases, leaving 7 bases not matched to a gene. Germline CDR1 MDHEN, CDR2 SYDVKM. This CDR3 is 13 amino acids long. The CDR3 is CASRGQGLLEQYV. The CDR3 region has the DNA TGTGCCAGCAGGGGACAGGGTCTGCTAGAGCAGTACGTC.

The V gene is TRBV7-2, the J gene TRBJ1-2, with D unclear. The CDR3 contains 13 residues. Trimming pared 4 bases from V and 4 bases from J, leaving 10 bases between. The germline CDR1 and CDR2 sequences are SGHTA and FQGNSA. This CDR3 is CASSSLSPYGYTF. As DNA, the CDR3 is TGTGCCAGCAGCTCCCTCTCTCCCTATGGCTACACCTTC.

The chain links TRBV18 to TRBJ2-1, with D unresolved. The length of the CDR3 is 14 residues. Trimming left V 8 bases short and J 4 bases short, with 15 bases between. The germline gives CDR1 KGHSH, CDR2 LQKENI. The CDR3 here is CASQEANEYNEQFF. The CDR3 DNA is TGTGCCAGCCAGGAAGCTAATGAATACAATGAGCAGTTCTTC. Full variable domain (remainder filled in from reference TRBV18 and TRBJ2-1): NAGVMQNPRHLVRRRGQEARLRCSPMKGHSHVYWYRQLPEEGLKFMVYLQKENIIDESGMPKERFSAEFPKEGPSILRIQQVVRGDSAAYFCASQEANEYNEQFFGPGTRLTVL.

The chain joins TRBV10-3 to TRBJ2-5; D uncertain. Germline V CDR1 and CDR2: ENHRY, SYGVKD. Trimming stripped 0 bases from V and 2 bases from J, with 7 bases between. The length of the CDR3 is 14 residues. The CDR3 spells CAISESMLQETQYF. DNA for the CDR3: TGTGCCATCAGTGAGTCAATGTTACAAGAGACCCAGTACTTC.

In DNA form, the CDR3 reads TGTGCCACAAAAGACAGTTTGAACACTGAAGCTTTCTTT. It specifies CATKDSLNTEAFF. The V call is TRBV24-1, the J call TRBJ1-1; TRBD1 might be the D (5 bases). From germline, CDR1 is KGHDR and CDR2 SFDVKD. The V end was cut by 10 bases, the J end by 0 bases, with 11 bases between. The CDR3 sequence is 13 residues long.

The chain couples TRBV27 to TRBJ1-6; 7 nucleotides line up with TRBD1. The CDR3 has 15 amino acids. V lost 5 bases and J lost 6; bases outside the gene matches: 7. Per the germline V gene, CDR1 is MNHEY and CDR2 is SMNVEV (reference sequence). The CDR3, as DNA: TGTGCCAGCAGTCCCACGGGACAGCTTAATTCACCCCTCCACTTT. Amino acids: CASSPTGQLNSPLHF.